Listed below are T cell receptor beta chains from one sample, sequenced in a study of PD-1 blockade in classical Hodgkin lymphoma. Libraries were prepared by immunoSEQ multiplex PCR; TCRdb keeps only in-frame clonotypes and omits some of them. Of roughly 52,000 clones listed, approximately 86% are singletons. Material: peripheral blood mononuclear cells (PBMCs), obtained before the fourth cycle of nivolumab. The receptors derive from a human donor with classical Hodgkin lymphoma. Both conserved end residues are part of each CDR3. Each record gives: J gene, V gene, CDR3 protein.

J: TRBJ2-5
V: TRBV27
CDR3: CASSFYQETQYF

J: TRBJ2-7
V: TRBV7-7
CDR3: CASSATGLDSEQYF

J: TRBJ2-7
V: TRBV6-1
CDR3: CASSLEVTSSYEQYF

J: TRBJ2-5
V: TRBV5-1
CDR3: CASSLGAGGPETQYF

J: TRBJ1-5
V: TRBV5-6
CDR3: CASSQPGRGYYSNQPQHF

J: TRBJ2-5
V: TRBV29-1
CDR3: CSVELSGARVETQYF

J: TRBJ1-1
V: TRBV7-9
CDR3: CASSATGDTEAFF

J: TRBJ2-3
V: TRBV27
CDR3: CASIPRWALMADTQYF

J: TRBJ2-1
V: TRBV9
CDR3: CASSVSSGEYLYNEQFF

J: TRBJ2-7
V: TRBV28
CDR3: CASSLDQVAYEQYF

J: TRBJ1-2
V: TRBV5-6
CDR3: CASSLASTRNYGYTF

J: TRBJ2-7
V: TRBV6-1
CDR3: CASSTYEQYF

J: TRBJ2-1
V: TRBV18
CDR3: CASSHFLQGQNEQFF

J: TRBJ1-1
V: TRBV6-1
CDR3: CASSDGAENTEAFF

J: TRBJ1-5
V: TRBV10-3
CDR3: CAIGAYSNQPQHF

J: TRBJ2-6
V: TRBV18
CDR3: CASSPPHSGANVLTF

J: TRBJ2-7
V: TRBV28
CDR3: CASSFRGTAPSYEQYF

J: TRBJ1-6
V: TRBV19
CDR3: CASSMSGSPLHF

J: TRBJ2-1
V: TRBV9
CDR3: CASRPGPGAEGYNEQFF

J: TRBJ1-2
V: TRBV6-6
CDR3: CASSYSDTGTGYTF

J: TRBJ2-7
V: TRBV2
CDR3: CASSEGTRRPSDEQYF

J: TRBJ1-1
V: TRBV29-1
CDR3: CSVVVWGASNTEAFF

J: TRBJ2-3
V: TRBV7-9
CDR3: CASSSPLSGRDADTQYF

J: TRBJ2-1
V: TRBV5-1
CDR3: CASRELAGVVDEQFF

J: TRBJ2-3
V: TRBV27
CDR3: CASSRGYYTDTQYF

J: TRBJ2-2
V: TRBV9
CDR3: CASSVVSGRATGELFF

J: TRBJ2-2
V: TRBV9
CDR3: CGYGGKNTGELFF

J: TRBJ1-4
V: TRBV7-9
CDR3: CASSFPTGTYNEKLFF

J: TRBJ2-3
V: TRBV4-2
CDR3: CASSQSGRGVGTDTQYF

J: TRBJ2-5
V: TRBV5-1
CDR3: CASSLELAGARETQYF

J: TRBJ2-2
V: TRBV19
CDR3: CASSIDPPQRDLIIGELFF

J: TRBJ1-1
V: TRBV7-9
CDR3: CASSPHTVQGEAFF

J: TRBJ2-3
V: TRBV5-1
CDR3: CASRLGQGFTDTQYF

J: TRBJ1-1
V: TRBV2
CDR3: CASRPRQGALHTEAFF

J: TRBJ2-2
V: TRBV19
CDR3: CASKVRTGWSGELFF

J: TRBJ1-3
V: TRBV5-1
CDR3: CASSVGHRDGPSGNTIYF

J: TRBJ1-2
V: TRBV9
CDR3: CASTPESQISYGYTF

J: TRBJ1-2
V: TRBV5-1
CDR3: CASSQRTGKEGYTF

J: TRBJ1-5
V: TRBV10-3
CDR3: CATAGTGINQPQHF

J: TRBJ2-1
V: TRBV28
CDR3: CASSPPGPTRGEQFF

J: TRBJ2-2
V: TRBV2
CDR3: CASSEPTGVAGELFF

J: TRBJ2-7
V: TRBV28
CDR3: CASSLNYEQYF

J: TRBJ2-3
V: TRBV29-1
CDR3: CSVGELGKSGDTQYF

J: TRBJ2-7
V: TRBV28
CDR3: CASSYLMAGSSYEQYF

J: TRBJ1-5
V: TRBV6-1
CDR3: CASTTGTAANQPQHF

J: TRBJ1-1
V: TRBV9
CDR3: CASSVEQSAEAFF

J: TRBJ2-7
V: TRBV6-1
CDR3: CASSGAGGEYF

J: TRBJ1-2
V: TRBV4-1
CDR3: CASSQVGTGSYYGYTF

J: TRBJ1-2
V: TRBV9
CDR3: CASSPSPGTGTGYTF

J: TRBJ2-3
V: TRBV27
CDR3: CASSLSRLAGGKDTQYF

J: TRBJ2-3
V: TRBV7-9
CDR3: CASSHPDGRTDTQYF

J: TRBJ1-4
V: TRBV25-1
CDR3: CASSEARSNEKLFF